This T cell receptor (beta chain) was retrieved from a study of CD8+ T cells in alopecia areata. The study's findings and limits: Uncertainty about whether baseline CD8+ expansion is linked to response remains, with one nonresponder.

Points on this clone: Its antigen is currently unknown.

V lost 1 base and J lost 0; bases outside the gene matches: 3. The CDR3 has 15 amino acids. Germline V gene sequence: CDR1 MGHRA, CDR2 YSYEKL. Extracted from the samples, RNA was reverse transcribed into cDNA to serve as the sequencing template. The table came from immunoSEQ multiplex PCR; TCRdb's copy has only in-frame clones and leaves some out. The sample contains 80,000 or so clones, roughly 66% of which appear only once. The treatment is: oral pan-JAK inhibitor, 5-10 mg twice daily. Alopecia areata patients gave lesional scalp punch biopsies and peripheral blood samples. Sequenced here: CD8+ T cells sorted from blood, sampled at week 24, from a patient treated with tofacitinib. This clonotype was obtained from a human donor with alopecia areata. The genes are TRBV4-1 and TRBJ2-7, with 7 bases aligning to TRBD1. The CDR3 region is CASSQATGTSYEQYF. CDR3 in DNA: TGCGCCAGCAGCCAAGCGACAGGGACCTCCTACGAGCAGTACTTC.